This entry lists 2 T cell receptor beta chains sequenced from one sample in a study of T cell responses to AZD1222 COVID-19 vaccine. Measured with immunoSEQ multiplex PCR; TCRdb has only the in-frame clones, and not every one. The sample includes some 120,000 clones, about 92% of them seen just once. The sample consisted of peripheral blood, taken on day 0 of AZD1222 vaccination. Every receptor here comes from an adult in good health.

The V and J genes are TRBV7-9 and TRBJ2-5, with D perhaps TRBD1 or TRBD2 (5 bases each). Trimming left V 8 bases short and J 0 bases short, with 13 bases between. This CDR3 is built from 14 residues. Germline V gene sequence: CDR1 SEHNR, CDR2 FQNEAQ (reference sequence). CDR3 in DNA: TGTGCCAGCGCCCGAGGGACGGACCAAGAGACCCAGTACTTC. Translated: CASARGTDQETQYF.

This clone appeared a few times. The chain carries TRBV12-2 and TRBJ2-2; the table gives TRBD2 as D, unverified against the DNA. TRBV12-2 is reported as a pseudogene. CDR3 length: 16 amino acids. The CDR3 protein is CASRLVIYRDTGELFF. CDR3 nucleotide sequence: TGTGCAAGTCGCTTAGTAATTTACCGAGACACCGGGGAGCTGTTTTTT.